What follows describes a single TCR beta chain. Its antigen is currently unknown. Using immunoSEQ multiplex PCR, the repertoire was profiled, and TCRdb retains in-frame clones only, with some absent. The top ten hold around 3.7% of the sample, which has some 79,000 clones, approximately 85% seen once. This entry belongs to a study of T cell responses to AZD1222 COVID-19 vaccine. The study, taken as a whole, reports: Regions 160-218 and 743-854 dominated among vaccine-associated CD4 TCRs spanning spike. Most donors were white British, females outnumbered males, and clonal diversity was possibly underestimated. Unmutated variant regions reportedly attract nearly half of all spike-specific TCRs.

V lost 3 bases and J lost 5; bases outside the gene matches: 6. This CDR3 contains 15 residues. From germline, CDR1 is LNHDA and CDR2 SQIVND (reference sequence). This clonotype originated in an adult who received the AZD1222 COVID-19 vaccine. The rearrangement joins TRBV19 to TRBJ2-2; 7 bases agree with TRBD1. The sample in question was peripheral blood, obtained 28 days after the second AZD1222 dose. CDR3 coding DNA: TGTGCCAGTAGTATGTTAGGGGGCGGGACCGGGGAGCTGTTTTTT. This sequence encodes CASSMLGGGTGELFF.